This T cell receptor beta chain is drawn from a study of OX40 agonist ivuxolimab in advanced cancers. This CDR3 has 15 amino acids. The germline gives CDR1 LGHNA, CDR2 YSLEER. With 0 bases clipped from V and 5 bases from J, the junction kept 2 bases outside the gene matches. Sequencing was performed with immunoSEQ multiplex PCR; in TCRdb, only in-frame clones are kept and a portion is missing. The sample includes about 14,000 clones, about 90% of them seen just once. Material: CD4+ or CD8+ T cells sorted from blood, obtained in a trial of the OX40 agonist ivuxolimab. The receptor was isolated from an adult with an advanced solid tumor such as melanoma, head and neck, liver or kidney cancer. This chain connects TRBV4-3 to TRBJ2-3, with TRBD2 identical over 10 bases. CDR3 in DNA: TGCGCCAGCAGCCAAGATTTAGCGGGGGGAGATACGCAGTATTTT. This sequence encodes CASSQDLAGGDTQYF.